The clone carrying this TCR beta chain was seen many times. Per germline, CDR1 SEHNR and CDR2 FQNEAQ (reference sequence). This CDR3 is built from 13 residues. V dropped 3 bases and J dropped 6 bases, with 11 bases sitting between them. For repertoire sequencing, the TCR beta CDR3 regions were amplified from RNA transcripts. RT-PCR was first run with HTBI primers, then multiplex PCR in a second round. TCRdb reprocessed the multiplex PCR reads via MiXCR and lists one record per CDR3 protein. The profile covers some 350,000 distinct CDR3 sequences, with approximately 18% appearing a single time and 2% to 2.5% taken by the ten largest. These data originate in a study of Graves' ophthalmopathy and Graves' hyperthyroidism.

The sample taken for sequencing was peripheral blood. This chain connects TRBV7-9 to TRBJ1-2; D gene uncertain. This receptor was obtained from an adult woman with stable Graves' hyperthyroidism. The CDR3 sequence is CASSFEGINGYTF. As DNA, the CDR3 is TGTGCCAGCAGCTTCGAGGGAATCAATGGCTACACCTTC. Complete variable domain (other parts from reference TRBV7-9 and TRBJ1-2): DTGVSQNPRHKITKRGQNVTFRCDPISEHNRLYWYRQTLGQGPEFLTYFQNEAQLEKSRLLSDRFSAERPKGSFSTLEIQRTEQGDSAMYLCASSFEGINGYTFGSGTRLTVV.